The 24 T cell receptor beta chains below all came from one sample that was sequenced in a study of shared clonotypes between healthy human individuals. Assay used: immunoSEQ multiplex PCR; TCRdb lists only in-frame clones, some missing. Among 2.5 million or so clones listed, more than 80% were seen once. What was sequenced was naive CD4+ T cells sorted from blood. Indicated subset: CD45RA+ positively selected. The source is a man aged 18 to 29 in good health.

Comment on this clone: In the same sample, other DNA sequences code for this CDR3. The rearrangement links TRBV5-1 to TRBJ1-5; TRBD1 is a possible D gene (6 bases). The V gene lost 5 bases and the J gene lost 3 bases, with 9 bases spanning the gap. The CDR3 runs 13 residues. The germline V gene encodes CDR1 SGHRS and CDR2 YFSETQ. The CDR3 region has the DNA TGCGCCAGCAGGGCAGGGGACAATCAGCCCCAGCATTTT. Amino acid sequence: CASRAGDNQPQHF.

In DNA form, the CDR3 reads TGCGCCAGCAGCTTGGGGAATCTAGCGGGGGGTCAAGAGACCCAGTACTTC. Translated: CASSLGNLAGGQETQYF. V and J are TRBV5-1 and TRBJ2-5, with 11 bases matching TRBD2. The CDR3 sequence is 17 residues long. CDR1 and CDR2 (germline): SGHRS, YFSETQ. V dropped 0 bases and J dropped 2; count of bases not matched to a gene: 6.

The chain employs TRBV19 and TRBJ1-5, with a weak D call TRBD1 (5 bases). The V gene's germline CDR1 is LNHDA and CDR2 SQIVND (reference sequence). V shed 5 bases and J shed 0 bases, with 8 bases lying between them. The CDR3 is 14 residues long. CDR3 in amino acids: CASSEDNSNQPQHF. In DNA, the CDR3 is TGTGCCAGTAGTGAGGACAATAGCAATCAGCCCCAGCATTTT.

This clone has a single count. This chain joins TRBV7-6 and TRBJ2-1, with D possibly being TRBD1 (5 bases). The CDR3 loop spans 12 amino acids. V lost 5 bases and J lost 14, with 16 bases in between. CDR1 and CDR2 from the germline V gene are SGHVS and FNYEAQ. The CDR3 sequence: CASSVQAGKEFF. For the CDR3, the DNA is TGTGCCAGCAGCGTGCAGGCAGGGAAAGAGTTCTTC.

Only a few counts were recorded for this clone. The CDR3 is CASKPTGTNEKLFF. CDR3 coding DNA: TGTGCCAGCAAACCGACGGGAACTAATGAAAAACTGTTTTTT. V and J are TRBV2 and TRBJ1-4; unclear D gene. The CDR3 runs to 14 residues. Germline values: CDR1 SNHLY, CDR2 FYNNEI. V gave up 7 bases and J gave up 1 base, with 10 bases separating them.

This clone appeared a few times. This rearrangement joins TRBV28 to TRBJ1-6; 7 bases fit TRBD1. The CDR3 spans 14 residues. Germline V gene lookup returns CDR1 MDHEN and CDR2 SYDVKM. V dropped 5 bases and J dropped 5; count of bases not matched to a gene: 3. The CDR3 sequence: CASSPGTDNSPLHF. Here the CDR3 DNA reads TGTGCCAGCAGTCCCGGGACAGATAATTCACCCCTCCACTTT. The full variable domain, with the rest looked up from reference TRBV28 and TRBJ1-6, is DVKVTQSSRYLVKRTGEKVFLECVQDMDHENMFWYRQDPGLGLRLIYFSYDVKMKEKGDIPEGYSVSREKKERFSLILESASTNQTSMYLCASSPGTDNSPLHFGNGTRLTVT.

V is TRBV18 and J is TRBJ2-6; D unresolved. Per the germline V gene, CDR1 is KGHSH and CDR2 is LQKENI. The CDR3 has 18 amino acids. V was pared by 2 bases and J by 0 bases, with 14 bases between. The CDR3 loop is CASSPFSGHSSGANVLTF. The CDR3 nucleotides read TGTGCCAGCTCACCATTTTCGGGCCATTCCTCTGGGGCCAACGTCCTGACTTTC. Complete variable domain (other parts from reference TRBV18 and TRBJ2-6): NAGVMQNPRHLVRRRGQEARLRCSPMKGHSHVYWYRQLPEEGLKFMVYLQKENIIDESGMPKERFSAEFPKEGPSILRIQQVVRGDSAAYFCASSPFSGHSSGANVLTFGAGSRLTVL.

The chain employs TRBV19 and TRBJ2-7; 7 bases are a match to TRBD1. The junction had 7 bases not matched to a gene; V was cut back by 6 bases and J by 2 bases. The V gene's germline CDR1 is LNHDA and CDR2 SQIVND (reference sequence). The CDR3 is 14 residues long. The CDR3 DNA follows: TGTGCCAGTAGGGCCTCCGGGACAGCCTACGAGCAGTACTTC. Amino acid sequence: CASRASGTAYEQYF.

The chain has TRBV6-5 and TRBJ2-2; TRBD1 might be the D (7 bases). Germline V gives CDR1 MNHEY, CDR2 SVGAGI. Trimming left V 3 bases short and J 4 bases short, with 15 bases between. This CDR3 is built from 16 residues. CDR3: CASSYPSQGGTGELFF. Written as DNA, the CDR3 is TGTGCCAGCAGTTATCCGAGTCAGGGGGGCACCGGGGAGCTGTTTTTT.

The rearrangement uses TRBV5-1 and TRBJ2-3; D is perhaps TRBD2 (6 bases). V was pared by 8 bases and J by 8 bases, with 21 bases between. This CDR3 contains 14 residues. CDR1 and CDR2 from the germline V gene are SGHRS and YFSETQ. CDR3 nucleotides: TGCGCCAGTAGTGGCGGCGGGGTGGGCGGTACGCAGTATTTT. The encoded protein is CASSGGGVGGTQYF.

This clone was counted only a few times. CDR3 in DNA: TGTGCCAGCAGCCAGGGACAATACAATGAGCAGTTCTTC. It is translated as CASSQGQYNEQFF. The rearrangement uses TRBV7-2 and TRBJ2-1; possible D gene TRBD1, 6 bases. V was shortened by 5 bases and J by 4 bases, with 9 bases between the two germline ends. This CDR3 is built from 13 residues. CDR1 and CDR2 from the germline V gene are SGHTA and FQGNSA.

CDR3 amino acids: CSAGHSQGQYF. CDR3 nucleotides: TGCAGTGCTGGACACAGCCAGGGGCAGTACTTC. The rearrangement joins TRBV20-1 to TRBJ2-7, with D perhaps TRBD1 (5 bases). The CDR3 consists of 11 residues. Germline-derived CDR1 and CDR2 are DFQATT and SNEGSKA (reference sequence). Deletions cut 5 bases from V and 9 bases from J, with 14 bases between.

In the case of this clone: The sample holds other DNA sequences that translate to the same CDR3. The chain's CDR3 is CASSTRVNTEAFF. The DNA for the CDR3 is TGTGCCAGCAGTACCAGGGTGAACACTGAAGCTTTCTTT. The genes are TRBV6-1 and TRBJ1-1; tentative D call: TRBD1 (5 bases). There are 13 residues in the CDR3. Looked up from germline, CDR1 is MNHNS and CDR2 is SASEGT. Trimming removed 5 bases from V and 0 bases from J, with 7 bases in between.

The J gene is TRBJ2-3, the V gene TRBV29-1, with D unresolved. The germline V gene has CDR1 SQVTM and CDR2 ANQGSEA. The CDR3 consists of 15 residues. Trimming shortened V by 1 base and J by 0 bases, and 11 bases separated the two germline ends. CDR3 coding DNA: TGCAGCGTTGAAGGAGTATTTTCTAGCACAGATACGCAGTATTTT. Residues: CSVEGVFSSTDTQYF.

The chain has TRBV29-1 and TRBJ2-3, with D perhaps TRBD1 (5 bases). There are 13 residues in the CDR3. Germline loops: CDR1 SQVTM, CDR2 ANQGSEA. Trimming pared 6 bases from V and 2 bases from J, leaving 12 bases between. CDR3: CSVPREITDTQYF. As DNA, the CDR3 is TGCAGCGTACCCAGGGAAATCACAGATACGCAGTATTTT.

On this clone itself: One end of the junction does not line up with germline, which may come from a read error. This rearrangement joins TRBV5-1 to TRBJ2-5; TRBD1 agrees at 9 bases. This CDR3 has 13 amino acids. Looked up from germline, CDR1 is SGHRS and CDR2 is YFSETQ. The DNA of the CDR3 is TGCGCCAGCAGCCCCGGGGACAGGGAGATCCAGTACTTC. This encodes CASSPGDREIQYF.

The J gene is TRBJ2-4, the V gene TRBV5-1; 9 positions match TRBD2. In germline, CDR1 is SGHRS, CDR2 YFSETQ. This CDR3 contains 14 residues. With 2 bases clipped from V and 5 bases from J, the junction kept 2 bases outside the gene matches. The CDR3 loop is CASSFIAGENIQYF. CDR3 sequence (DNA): TGCGCCAGCAGCTTTATAGCGGGAGAAAACATTCAGTACTTC.

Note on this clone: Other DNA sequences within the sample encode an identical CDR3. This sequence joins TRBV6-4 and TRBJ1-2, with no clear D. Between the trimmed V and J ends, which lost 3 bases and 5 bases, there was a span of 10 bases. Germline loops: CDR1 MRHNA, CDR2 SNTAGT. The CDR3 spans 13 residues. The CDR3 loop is CASSEGSNYGYTF. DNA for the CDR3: TGTGCCAGCAGTGAGGGCAGCAATTATGGCTACACCTTC.

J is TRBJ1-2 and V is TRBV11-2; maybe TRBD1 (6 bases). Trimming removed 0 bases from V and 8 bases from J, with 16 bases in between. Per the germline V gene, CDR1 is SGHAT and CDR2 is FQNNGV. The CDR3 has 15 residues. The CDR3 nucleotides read TGTGCCAGCAGCTTAGATAGCACAGGGAAGGAAGGCTACACCTTC. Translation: CASSLDSTGKEGYTF.

CDR3 sequence (DNA): TGTGCCAGCAGTGAAGCAGCGGGGGCCTACAATGAGCAGTTCTTC. This translates into CASSEAAGAYNEQFF. V gene TRBV6-4 combines with J gene TRBJ2-1, with 8 nucleotides matching TRBD2. CDR3 size: 15 residues. CDR1 and CDR2 (germline): MRHNA, SNTAGT. J lost 2 bases, V lost 3 bases, and 3 bases had no gene match.

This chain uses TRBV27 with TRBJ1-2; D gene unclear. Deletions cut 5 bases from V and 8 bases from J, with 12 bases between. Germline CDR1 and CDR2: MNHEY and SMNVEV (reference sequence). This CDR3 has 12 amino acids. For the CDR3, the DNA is TGTGCCAGCAGTCTTTCTAGGAGGGGCTACACCTTC. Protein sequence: CASSLSRRGYTF.

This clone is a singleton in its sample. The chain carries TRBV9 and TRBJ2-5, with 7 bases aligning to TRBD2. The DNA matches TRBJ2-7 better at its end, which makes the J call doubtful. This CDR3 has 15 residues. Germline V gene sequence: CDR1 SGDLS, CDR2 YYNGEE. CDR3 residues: CASSVDLGGSYEQYF. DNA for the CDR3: TGTGCCAGCAGCGTAGATCTGGGGGGGTCCTACGAGCAGTACTTC.

CDR3 region: CASSQEDRNNSPLHF. The CDR3 DNA reads TGTGCCAGCAGCCAAGAGGACAGGAATAATTCACCCCTCCACTTT. The V gene is TRBV4-2, the J gene TRBJ1-6, with TRBD1 matching over 7 bases. Germline V lookup: CDR1 LGHNA, CDR2 YNFKEQ. The length of the CDR3 is 15 residues. Trimming at V came to 0 bases and at J to 5 bases, leaving 1 base not matched to a gene.

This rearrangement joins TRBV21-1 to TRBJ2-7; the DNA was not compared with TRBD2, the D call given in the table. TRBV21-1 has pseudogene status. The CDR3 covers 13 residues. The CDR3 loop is CASSADFSYEQYF. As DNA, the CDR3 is TGTGCCAGCAGTGCAGACTTCTCCTACGAGCAGTACTTC.